These 8 T cell receptor beta chains originate from one sample sequenced in a study of tumour-infiltrating T cells in Burkitt lymphoma (dated by TCRdb to about 2020). The method behind the library was the immunoSEQ multiplex PCR assay. TCRdb limited this immuneACCESS table to in-frame rearrangements with V and J called. A share of clones is missing; checked studies link under half to unresolved V genes, and the rest is unexplained. A total of a few hundred clones appear in this sample, 35% to 50% of them only once. Of the sample, 5% falls within the top ten clones. Sequencing was performed on tumor tissue. The receptors were gathered from a human donor with Burkitt lymphoma.

The chain employs TRBV28 and TRBJ1-2; D not certain. CDR3 length equals 13 residues. Germline loops: CDR1 MDHEN, CDR2 SYDVKM. Trimming stripped 3 bases from V and 4 bases from J, with 9 bases between. CDR3: CASSFLLSYGYTF. The CDR3 DNA reads as TGTGCCAGCAGTTTCCTCCTCTCCTATGGCTACACCTTC.

V is TRBV13 and J is TRBJ2-1; a possible D gene is TRBD2 (5 bases). CDR1 and CDR2 (germline): PRHDT, FYEKMQ (reference sequence). With 4 bases removed from V and 4 bases from J, the gap between germline ends came to 11 bases. This CDR3 is built from 14 residues. CDR3 loop: CASSSRGTYNEQFF. CDR3 DNA: TGTGCCAGCAGCTCCCGGGGAACGTACAATGAGCAGTTCTTC.

This clone has more than one count but fewer than ten. The J gene is TRBJ2-1, the V gene TRBV7-8, with D possibly being TRBD1 or TRBD2 (5 bases each). The V end lost 1 base, the J end lost 8 bases, and 18 bases lay between the germline ends. CDR3 length: 16 residues. Germline CDR1 reads SGHVS; CDR2 reads FQNEAQ. The CDR3 here is CASSLESGTLIDEQFF. CDR3 in DNA: TGTGCCAGCAGCTTAGAGTCGGGGACCCTGATAGATGAGCAGTTCTTC.

CDR3 in DNA: TGTGCCAGAGACGAACCAGCTGGGGATGAGCAGTTCTTC. Protein sequence: CARDEPAGDEQFF. V and J are TRBV2 and TRBJ2-1; D remains ambiguous. Germline assignment: CDR1 SNHLY and CDR2 FYNNEI. The CDR3 is 13 residues long. The V end was cut by 9 bases, the J end by 8 bases, with 17 bases between.

This clone appeared a few times. CDR3 bases: TGCGCCAGCAGCCAAGCTACTACAGGGGGCACCGGGGAGCTGTTTTTT. This translates into CASSQATTGGTGELFF. The rearrangement uses TRBV4-1 and TRBJ2-2, with 8 bases that match TRBD1. The CDR3 runs to 16 residues. Germline V gives CDR1 MGHRA, CDR2 YSYEKL. The J segment lost 4 bases and the V segment lost 1 base, leaving 5 bases of the junction unmatched.

This clone has only a few counts. V gene TRBV9 combines with J gene TRBJ2-3, with D perhaps matching TRBD2 (5 bases). CDR1 SGDLS and CDR2 YYNGEE come from the germline V gene. The germline V and J ends were trimmed by 1 base and 6 bases, with 15 bases remaining between them. This CDR3 is 15 amino acids long. The CDR3 here is CASSVSGSRADTQYF. CDR3 coding DNA: TGTGCCAGCAGCGTAAGCGGCTCCCGCGCGGATACGCAGTATTTT. The variable domain in full, with the rest retrieved from reference TRBV9 and TRBJ2-3, is DSGVTQTPKHLITATGQRVTLRCSPRSGDLSVYWYQQSLDQGLQFLIQYYNGEERAKGNILERFSAQQFPDLHSELNLSSLELGDSALYFCASSVSGSRADTQYFGPGTRLTVL.

The genes are TRBV4-3 and TRBJ2-2; 7 bases align to TRBD2. Germline V gives CDR1 LGHNA, CDR2 YSLEER. Trimming at V came to 4 bases and at J to 8 bases, leaving 13 bases not matched to a gene. The CDR3 length is 16 residues. The DNA of the CDR3 is TGCGCCAGCAGCCTATCGACGACGGGAGGCCCAGGGGAGCTGTTTTTT. This encodes CASSLSTTGGPGELFF.

The genes are TRBV13 and TRBJ1-1; D not certain. The CDR3 covers 13 residues. Between the trimmed V and J ends, which lost 4 bases and 6 bases, there was a span of 12 bases. The germline CDR1 and CDR2 sequences are PRHDT and FYEKMQ (reference sequence). The CDR3 nucleotides read TGTGCCAGCAGCTCCTGGAGAGCTTCTGAAGCTTTCTTT. Its translation is CASSSWRASEAFF. The full variable domain, its missing parts supplied by reference TRBV13 and TRBJ1-1, is AAGVIQSPRHLIKEKRETATLKCYPIPRHDTVYWYQQGPGQDPQFLISFYEKMQSDKGSIPDRFSAQQFSDYHSELNMSSLELGDSALYFCASSSWRASEAFFGQGTRLTVV.